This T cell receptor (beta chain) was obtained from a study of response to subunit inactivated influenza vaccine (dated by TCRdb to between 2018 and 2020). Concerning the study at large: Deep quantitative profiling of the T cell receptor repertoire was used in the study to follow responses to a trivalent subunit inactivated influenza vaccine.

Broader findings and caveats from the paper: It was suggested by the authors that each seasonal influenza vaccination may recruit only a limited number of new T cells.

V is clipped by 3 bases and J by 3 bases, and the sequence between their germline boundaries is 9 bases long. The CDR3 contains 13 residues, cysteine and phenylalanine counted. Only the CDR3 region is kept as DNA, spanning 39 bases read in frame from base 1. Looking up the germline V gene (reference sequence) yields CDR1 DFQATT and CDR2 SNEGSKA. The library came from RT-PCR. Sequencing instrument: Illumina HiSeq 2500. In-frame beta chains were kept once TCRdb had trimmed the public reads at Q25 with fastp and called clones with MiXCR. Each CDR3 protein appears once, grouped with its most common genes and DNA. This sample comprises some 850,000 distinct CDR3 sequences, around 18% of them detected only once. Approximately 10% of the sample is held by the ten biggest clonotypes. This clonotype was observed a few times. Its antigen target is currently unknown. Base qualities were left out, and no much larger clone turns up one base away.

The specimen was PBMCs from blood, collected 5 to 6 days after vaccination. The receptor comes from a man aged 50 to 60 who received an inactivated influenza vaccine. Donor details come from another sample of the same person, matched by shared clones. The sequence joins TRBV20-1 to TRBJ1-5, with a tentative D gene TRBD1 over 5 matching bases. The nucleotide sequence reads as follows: TGCAGTGCTAGGGTCAGGGTCAATCAGCCCCAGCATTTT. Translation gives CSARVRVNQPQHF.